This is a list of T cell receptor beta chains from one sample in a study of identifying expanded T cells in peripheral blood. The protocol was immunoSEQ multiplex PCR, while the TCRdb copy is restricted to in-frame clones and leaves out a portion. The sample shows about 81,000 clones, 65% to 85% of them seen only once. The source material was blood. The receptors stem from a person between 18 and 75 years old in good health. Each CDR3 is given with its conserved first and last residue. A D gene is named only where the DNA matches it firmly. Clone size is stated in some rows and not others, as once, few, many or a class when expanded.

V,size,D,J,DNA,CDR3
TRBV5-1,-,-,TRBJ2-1,TGCGCCAGCAGCTTGGAGCCAGGGAGCTCCTACAATGAGCAGTTCTTC,CASSLEPGSSYNEQFF
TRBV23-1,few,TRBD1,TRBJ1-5,TGCGCCAGCAGTCAAATCGAATGCGCGGGACAGGGGGGGGATGGCAATCAGCCCCAGCATTTT,CASSQIECAGQGGDGNQPQHF
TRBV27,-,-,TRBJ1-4,TGTGCCAGCAGTTTGGGCAGGGCGGGAAATGAAAAACTGTTTTTT,CASSLGRAGNEKLFF
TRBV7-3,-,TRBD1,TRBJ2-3,TGTGCCAGCAGCTTAATGGGACAGGGGACAGATACGCAGTATTTT,CASSLMGQGTDTQYF
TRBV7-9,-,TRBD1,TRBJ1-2,TGTGCCAGCAGCTTAAGCGGGACAGGGTACTATGGCTACACCTTC,CASSLSGTGYYGYTF
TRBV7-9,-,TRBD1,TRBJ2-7,TGTGCCAGCAGCTTAAGAGGGACAGGGGGCAACGACGAGCAGTACTTC,CASSLRGTGGNDEQYF
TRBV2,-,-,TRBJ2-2,TGTGCCAGCAGTGAAGCGAGTTGGGGGAACACCGGGGAGCTGTTTTTT,CASSEASWGNTGELFF
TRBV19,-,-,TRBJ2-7,TGTGCCAGTAGTATGGGGTCTGTCGATAAAGGTACCTACGAGCAGTACTTC,CASSMGSVDKGTYEQYF
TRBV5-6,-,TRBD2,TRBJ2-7,TGTGCCAGCATCGACTCCGCAGTGATCCTAGCGGGAGGGCACTACGAGCAGTACTTC,CASIDSAVILAGGHYEQYF
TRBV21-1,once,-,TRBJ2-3,TGTGCCAGCAGCAAAGCGGGAGCGGGCTCTAGCACAGATACGCAGTATTTT,CASSKAGAGSSTDTQYF
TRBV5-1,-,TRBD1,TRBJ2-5,TGCGCCAGCAGCTTGGTTAGGGGGCCACGGGTAGAGACCCAGTACTTC,CASSLVRGPRVETQYF
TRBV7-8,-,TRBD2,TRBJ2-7,TGTGCCAGCAGCCTGACTAGCGGTAGCTCCTACGAGCAGTACTTC,CASSLTSGSSYEQYF
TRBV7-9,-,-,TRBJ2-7,TGTGCCAGCAGCTTAGGTGGCAGGACCTACGAGCAGTACTTC,CASSLGGRTYEQYF
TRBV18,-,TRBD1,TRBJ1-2,TGTGCCAGCTCCCTTGACAGGGATGGCTACACCTTC,CASSLDRDGYTF
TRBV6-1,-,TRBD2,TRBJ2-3,TGTGCCAGCAGTGGGGGAGGACTAGCGGGAGGCGGGGATACGCAGTATTTT,CASSGGGLAGGGDTQYF
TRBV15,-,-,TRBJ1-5,TGTGCCACCAGCAGAGGTAGGAGCAATCAGCCCCAGCATTTT,CATSRGRSNQPQHF
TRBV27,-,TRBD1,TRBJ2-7,TGTGCCAGCAGTTCGACAGGGGGCTATTCCCCCCCTGACTTC,CASSSTGGYSPPDF
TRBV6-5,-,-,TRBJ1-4,TGTGCCAGCAGTTACTCGATACAGGCAACTAATGAAAAACTGTTTTTT,CASSYSIQATNEKLFF
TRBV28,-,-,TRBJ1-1,TGTGCCAGCAGTTTATCTCTGTTCGGGGCCAAATCGGCTTTCTTT,CASSLSLFGAKSAFF
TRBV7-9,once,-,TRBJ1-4,TGTGCCAGCAGCCGTGCGGCAAATGAAAAACTGTTTTTT,CASSRAANEKLFF
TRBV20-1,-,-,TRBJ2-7,TGCAGTGCGAACTTTGTAGAGCAGTACTTC,CSANFVEQYF
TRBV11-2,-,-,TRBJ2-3,TGTGCCAGCAGCCTAGGGACAGATACGCAGTATTTT,CASSLGTDTQYF
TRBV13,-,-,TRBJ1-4,TGTGCCAGCAGCTTAGACCGGGACGGCAATGAAAAACTGTTTTTT,CASSLDRDGNEKLFF
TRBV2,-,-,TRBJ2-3,TGTGCCAGCAGTGCTAGCACAGATACGCAGTATTTT,CASSASTDTQYF
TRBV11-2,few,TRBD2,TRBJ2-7,TGTGCCAGCAGCCGGGGACTAGCGGGAGCGGGGCAGTACTTC,CASSRGLAGAGQYF
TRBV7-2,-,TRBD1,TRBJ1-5,TGTGCCAGCAGCCGCGGACAGGCCAATCAGCCCCAGCATTTT,CASSRGQANQPQHF
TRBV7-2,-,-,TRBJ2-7,TGTGCCAGCAGCGTTAGCGGAGATGGCACCTACGAGCAGTACTTC,CASSVSGDGTYEQYF
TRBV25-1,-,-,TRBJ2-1,TGTGCCAGCAGTGATCCCGGGACCTGGGCCAATGAGCAGTTCTTC,CASSDPGTWANEQFF
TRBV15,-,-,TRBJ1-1,TGTGCCACCAGTAGCCCATTCGGGACGGTGAACACTGAAGCTTTCTTT,CATSSPFGTVNTEAFF
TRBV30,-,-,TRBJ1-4,TGTGCCTGGAGGAAGACAGGCCAAAATGAAAAACTGTTTTTT,CAWRKTGQNEKLFF
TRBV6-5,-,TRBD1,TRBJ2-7,TGTGCCAGCAGAGGAAACAGGGGATACTACGAGCAGTACTTC,CASRGNRGYYEQYF
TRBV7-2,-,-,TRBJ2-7,TGTGCCAGCAGCTTAGCGGGGCTTAGGTCCCACGAGCAGTACTTC,CASSLAGLRSHEQYF
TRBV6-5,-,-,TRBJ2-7,TGTGCCAGCAGTTACTCGGCGGGTGCCCACGAGCAGTACTTC,CASSYSAGAHEQYF